The clone carrying this TCR beta chain was recorded many times. Its target is not known. CDR1 and CDR2 from the germline V gene are SGHDN and FVKESK. The V gene end was trimmed by 4 bases and the J gene end by 4 bases; junction bases not matched to a gene: 11. The CDR3 is 16 residues long. Time point specified: sample taken at primary tumor resection. Material for sequencing was whole RNA from tumor, nontumor lung or frozen PBMC, left unsorted. This sample is part of a study of spatial heterogeneity in lung cancer. General observations from the study: The number of expanded tumor alpha and beta chains correlated with mutation number.

TCRdb passed the 5' RACE reads through MiXCR, listing each CDR3 protein once. The profile shows about 6,000 distinct CDR3 sequences, 12% to 15% of them singletons. V gene TRBV14 combines with J gene TRBJ2-7, with 9 bases fitting TRBD2. The starting material was lung tumor tissue, obtained at surgery. This clonotype was sampled from a male donor with early-stage non-small cell lung cancer. CDR3 coding DNA: TGTGCCAGCAGCCGAAAGGGGACTAGCACTATATACGAGCAGTACTTC. This codes for CASSRKGTSTIYEQYF.